This TCR beta chain was found in a study of CD4 T cells in relation to SARS-CoV-2 and coronaviruses. Study background: Controls used an HIV-1 Nef peptide pool or no peptide. The study's findings and limits: No crossreactivity against non-spike viral proteins was tested here.

The unexposed donors gave CD4+ T cells in 2011-2018, prior to COVID-19. Isolation of CD4+ T cells took place after about eleven days in culture. As cell numbers allowed, unexposed-donor CD4+ T cells faced SARS-CoV-2 S/N and four cold-coronavirus spikes. TCRdb's copy holds only in-frame clones and misses some; the assay was immunoSEQ multiplex PCR. Here the sample spans 24,000 or so clones, around 78% being singletons. The CDR3 consists of 16 residues. V was clipped by 4 bases and J by 9 bases; unmatched bases: 7. Germline CDR1 reads SGDLS; CDR2 reads YYNGEE. About this clone itself: Its antigen is unknown.

The clonotype originates from a human donor in good health. This chain joins TRBV9 and TRBJ2-1; 16 nucleotides line up with TRBD2. The specimen was CD4+ T cells from PBMCs, cultured in vitro. The CDR3 loop reads CASSFGTSGGAGEQFF. The CDR3 DNA reads TGTGCCAGCAGCTTCGGGACTAGCGGGGGGGCCGGTGAGCAGTTCTTC.